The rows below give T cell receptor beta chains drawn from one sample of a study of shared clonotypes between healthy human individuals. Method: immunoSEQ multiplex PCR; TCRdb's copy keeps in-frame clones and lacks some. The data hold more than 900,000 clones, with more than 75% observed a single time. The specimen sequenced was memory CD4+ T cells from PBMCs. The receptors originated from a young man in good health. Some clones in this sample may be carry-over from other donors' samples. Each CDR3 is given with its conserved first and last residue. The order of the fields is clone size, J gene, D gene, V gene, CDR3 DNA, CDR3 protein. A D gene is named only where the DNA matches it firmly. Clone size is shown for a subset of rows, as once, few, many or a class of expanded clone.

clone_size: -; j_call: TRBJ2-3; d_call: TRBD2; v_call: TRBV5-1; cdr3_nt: TGCGCCAGCAGCCACCCCCCCGGCCCGGGGACTAGTACCACAGATACGCAGTATTTT; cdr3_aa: CASSHPPGPGTSTTDTQYF
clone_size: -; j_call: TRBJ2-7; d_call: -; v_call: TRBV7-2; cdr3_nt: TGTGCCAGCAGCTTACGGGACTCCTCCTACGAGCAGTACTTC; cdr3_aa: CASSLRDSSYEQYF
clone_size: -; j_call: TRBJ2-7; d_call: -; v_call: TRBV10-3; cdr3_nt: TGTGCCATCAGTGAGCCAAATACACGGGAGTACTTC; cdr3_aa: CAISEPNTREYF
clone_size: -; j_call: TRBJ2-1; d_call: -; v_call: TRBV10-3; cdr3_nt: TGTGCCATCAGTGAGGCGCCGTTGAAGAGCTCCTACAATGAGCAGTTCTTC; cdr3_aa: CAISEAPLKSSYNEQFF
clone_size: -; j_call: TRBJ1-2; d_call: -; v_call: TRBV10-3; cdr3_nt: TGTGCCACCCCGGACAGCTTCTACGGGTATGGCTACACCTTC; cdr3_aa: CATPDSFYGYGYTF
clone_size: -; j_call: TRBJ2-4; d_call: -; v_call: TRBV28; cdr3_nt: TGTGCCAGCAGTCCGGACATGGCCGGGGCCAAAAACATTCAGTACTTC; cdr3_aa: CASSPDMAGAKNIQYF
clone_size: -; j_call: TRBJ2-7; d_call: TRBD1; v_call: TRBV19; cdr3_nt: TGTGCCAGTAACGAGAGGACAGGGGCCTACGAGCAGTACTTC; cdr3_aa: CASNERTGAYEQYF
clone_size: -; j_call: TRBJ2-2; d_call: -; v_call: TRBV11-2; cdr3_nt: TGTGCCAGCAGCTTAATCGACCCGAGGAACACCGGGGAGCTGTTTTTT; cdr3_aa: CASSLIDPRNTGELFF
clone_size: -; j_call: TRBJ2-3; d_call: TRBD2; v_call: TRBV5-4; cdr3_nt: TGTGCCAGCAGCCGAGGGACTACTACAGATACGCAGTATTTT; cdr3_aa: CASSRGTTTDTQYF
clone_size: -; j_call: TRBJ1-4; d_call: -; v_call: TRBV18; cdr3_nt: TGTGCCAGCTCACCGTCTCGTGTTAGGATGACTAATGAAAAACTGTTTTTT; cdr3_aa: CASSPSRVRMTNEKLFF
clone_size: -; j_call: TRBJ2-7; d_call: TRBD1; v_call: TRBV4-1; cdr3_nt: TGCGCCAGCAGCCTGGGGACAGGGAGCTACGAGCAGTACTTC; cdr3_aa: CASSLGTGSYEQYF
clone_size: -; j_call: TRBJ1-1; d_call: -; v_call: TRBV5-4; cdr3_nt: TGTGCCAGCAGCTTGTCCCCAGGGCAGAACACTGAAGCTTTCTTT; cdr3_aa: CASSLSPGQNTEAFF
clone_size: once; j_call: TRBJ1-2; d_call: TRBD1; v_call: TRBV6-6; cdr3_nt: TGTGCCAGCAGCCCCGGGACAGGGAGAGGCTACACCTTC; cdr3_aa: CASSPGTGRGYTF
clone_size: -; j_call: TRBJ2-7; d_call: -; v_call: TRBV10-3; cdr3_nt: TGTGCCATCAGTAAGGACAACTCCTACGAGCAGTACTTC; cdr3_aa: CAISKDNSYEQYF
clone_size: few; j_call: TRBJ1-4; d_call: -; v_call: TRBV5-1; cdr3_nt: TGCGCCAGCAGCTTGGTTTCTGGATCTAATGAAAAACTGTTTTTT; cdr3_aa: CASSLVSGSNEKLFF
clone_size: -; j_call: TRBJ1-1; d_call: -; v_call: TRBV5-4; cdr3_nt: TGTGCCAGCAGCTTGGAGGGCCAGGGCAACACTGAAGCTTTCTTT; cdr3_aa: CASSLEGQGNTEAFF
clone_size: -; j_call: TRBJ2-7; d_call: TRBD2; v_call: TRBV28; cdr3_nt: TGTGCCAGCAGAGGAGCGGGGTACGAGCAGTACTTC; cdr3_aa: CASRGAGYEQYF
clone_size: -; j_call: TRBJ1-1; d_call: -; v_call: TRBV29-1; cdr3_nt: TGCAGCGTTGAAAACAGAAGGCTGGACACTGAAGCTTTCTTT; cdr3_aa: CSVENRRLDTEAFF
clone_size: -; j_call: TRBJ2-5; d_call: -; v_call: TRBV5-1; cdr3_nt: TGCGCCAGCAGCTTTTATGGGGATGGCGAGACCCAGTACTTC; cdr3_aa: CASSFYGDGETQYF
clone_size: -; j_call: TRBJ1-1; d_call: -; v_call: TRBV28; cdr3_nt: TGTGCCAGCCGTACGGCCACTGAAGCTTTCTTT; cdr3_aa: CASRTATEAFF
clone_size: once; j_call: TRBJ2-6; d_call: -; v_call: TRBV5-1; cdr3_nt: TGCGCCAGCAGTGATGGGGCCAACGTCCTGACTTTC; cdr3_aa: CASSDGANVLTF
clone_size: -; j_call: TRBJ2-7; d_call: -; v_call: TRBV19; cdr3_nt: TGTGCCAGCTCCATGGCGGGCGGTCCCTACGAGCAGTACTTC; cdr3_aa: CASSMAGGPYEQYF
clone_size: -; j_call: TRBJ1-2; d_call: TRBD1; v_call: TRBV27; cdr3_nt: TGTGCCAGCAGTCAGCGGACAGGGGATGGCTACACCTTC; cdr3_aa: CASSQRTGDGYTF
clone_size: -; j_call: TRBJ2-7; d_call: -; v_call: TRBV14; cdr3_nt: TGTGCCAGCAGCCAAGGGACAGAGCAGTACTTC; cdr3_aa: CASSQGTEQYF
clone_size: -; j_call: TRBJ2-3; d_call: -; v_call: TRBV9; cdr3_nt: TGTGCCAGCAGCGAGGATACGCAGTATTTT; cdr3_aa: CASSEDTQYF
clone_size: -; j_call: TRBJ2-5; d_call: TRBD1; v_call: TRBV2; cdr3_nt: TGTGCCAGCAGTGATTCCCGGACAGGTCCCGAGACCCAGTACTTC; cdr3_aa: CASSDSRTGPETQYF
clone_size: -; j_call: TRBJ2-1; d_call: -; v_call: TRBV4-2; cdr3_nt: TGTGCCAGCAGCCAAGATCTGTGGGGAGACGGGGACAATGAGCAGTTCTTC; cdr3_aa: CASSQDLWGDGDNEQFF
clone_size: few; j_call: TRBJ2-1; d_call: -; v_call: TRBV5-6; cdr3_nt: TGTGCCAGCAGCTGGGGCCTCAGGGATGAGCAGTTCTTC; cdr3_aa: CASSWGLRDEQFF
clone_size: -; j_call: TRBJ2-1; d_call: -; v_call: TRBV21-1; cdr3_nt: TGTGCCAGCAGCCGTCGGACTAGCGGGGATGAGCAGTTCTTC; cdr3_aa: CASSRRTSGDEQFF
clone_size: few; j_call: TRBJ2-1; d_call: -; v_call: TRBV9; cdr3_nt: TGTGCCAGCAGCCGGAACGGACTCAATGAGCAGTTCTTC; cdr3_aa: CASSRNGLNEQFF
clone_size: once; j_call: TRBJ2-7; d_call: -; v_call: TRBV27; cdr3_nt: TGTGCCAGCAGTTTCGGCCCGGCCCCCTACGAGCAGTACTTC; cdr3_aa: CASSFGPAPYEQYF
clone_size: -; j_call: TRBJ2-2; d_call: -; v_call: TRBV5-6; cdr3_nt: TGTGCCAGCAGCTTAGCGGGTTACACCGGGGAGCTGTTTTTT; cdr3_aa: CASSLAGYTGELFF
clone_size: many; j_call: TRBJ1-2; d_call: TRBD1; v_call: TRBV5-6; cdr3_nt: TGTGCCAGCAGCCGTCGGACAGGTCTGAGCTACACCTTC; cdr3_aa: CASSRRTGLSYTF
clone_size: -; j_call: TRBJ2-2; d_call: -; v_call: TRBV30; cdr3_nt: TGTGCCTGGAGACAGTTAGGGGAGCTGTTTTTT; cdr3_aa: CAWRQLGELFF
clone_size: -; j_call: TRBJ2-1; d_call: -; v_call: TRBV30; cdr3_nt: TGTGCCGCTCATGGGCGGTCCTCGGGAGAGCAGTTCTTC; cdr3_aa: CAAHGRSSGEQFF
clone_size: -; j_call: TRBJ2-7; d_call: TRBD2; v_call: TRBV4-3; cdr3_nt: TGCGCCAGCAGCCAAGGACTAGCGGAGCCTGAGCAGTACTTC; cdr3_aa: CASSQGLAEPEQYF
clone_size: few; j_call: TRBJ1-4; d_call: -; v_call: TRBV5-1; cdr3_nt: TGCGCCAGCAGCTTGGGCACGACAACTAATGAAAAACTGTTTTTT; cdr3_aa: CASSLGTTTNEKLFF
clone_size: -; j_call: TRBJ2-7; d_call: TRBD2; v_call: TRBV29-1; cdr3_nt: TGCAGCGCCGAACTAGCGGGAGGGTTCGAGCAGTACTTC; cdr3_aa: CSAELAGGFEQYF
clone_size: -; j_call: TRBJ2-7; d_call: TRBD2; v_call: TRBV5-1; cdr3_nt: TGCGCCAGCAGCTTAGGGACTAGCGACGAGCAGTACTTC; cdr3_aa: CASSLGTSDEQYF
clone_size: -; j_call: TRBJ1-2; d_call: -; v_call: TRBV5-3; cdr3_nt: TGTGCCAGAAGCGCAGGGGCGGGCTATGGCTACACCTTC; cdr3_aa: CARSAGAGYGYTF
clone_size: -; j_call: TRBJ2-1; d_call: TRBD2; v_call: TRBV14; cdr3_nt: TGTGCCAGCGTCTTAGCGGGAGAGGGTGAGCAGTTCTTC; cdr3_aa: CASVLAGEGEQFF
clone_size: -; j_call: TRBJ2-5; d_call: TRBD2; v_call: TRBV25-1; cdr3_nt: TGTGCCAGCAGTGAGGTACTAGCGGGGGAGACCCAGTACTTC; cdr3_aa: CASSEVLAGETQYF
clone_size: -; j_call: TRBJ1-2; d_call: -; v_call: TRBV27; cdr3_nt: TGTGCCAGCAGTCGCGGGACTTTTTATGGCTACACCTTC; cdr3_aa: CASSRGTFYGYTF
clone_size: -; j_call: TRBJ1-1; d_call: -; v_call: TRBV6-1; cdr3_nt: TGTGCCAGCAGGACCCAATTAGGACAGAACACTGAAGCTTTCTTT; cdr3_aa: CASRTQLGQNTEAFF
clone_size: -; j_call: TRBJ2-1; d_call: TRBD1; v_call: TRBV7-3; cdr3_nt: TGTGCCAGCAGCTTAGAGACAGGGTGGCATGAGCAGTTCTTC; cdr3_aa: CASSLETGWHEQFF
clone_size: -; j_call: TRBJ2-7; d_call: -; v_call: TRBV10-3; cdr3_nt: TGTGCCATCAGTGCCCCACCCACCCGTCGGGTCGCCTACGAGCAGTACTTC; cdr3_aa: CAISAPPTRRVAYEQYF
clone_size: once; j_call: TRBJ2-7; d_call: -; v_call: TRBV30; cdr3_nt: TGTGCCTGGAGTGTACTCGGGTATAGCACCTACGAGCAGTACTTC; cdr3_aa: CAWSVLGYSTYEQYF
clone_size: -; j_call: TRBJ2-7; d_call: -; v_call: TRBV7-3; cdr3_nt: TGTGCCAGCAGCTTACTAGGGTCGGGAGTGGGCGAGCAGTACTTC; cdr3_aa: CASSLLGSGVGEQYF
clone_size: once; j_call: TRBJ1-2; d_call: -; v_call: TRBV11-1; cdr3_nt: TGTGCCAGCAGCCCAGTCGTTGGGCTTAACTATGGCTACACCTTC; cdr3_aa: CASSPVVGLNYGYTF
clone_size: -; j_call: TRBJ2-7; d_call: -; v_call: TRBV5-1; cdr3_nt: TGCGCCAGCAGCTTCCCTACGGGGAAAGACCTGCCTTACGAGCAGTACTTC; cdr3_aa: CASSFPTGKDLPYEQYF
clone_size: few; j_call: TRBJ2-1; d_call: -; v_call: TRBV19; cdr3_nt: TGTGCCACCAACAGGGGTTGGATAGCAGCGGGCAATGAGCAGTTCTTC; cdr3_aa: CATNRGWIAAGNEQFF
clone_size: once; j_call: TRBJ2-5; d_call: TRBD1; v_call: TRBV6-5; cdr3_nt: TGTGCCAGCAGTTACTCGACAGGGTTCCAAGAGACCCAGTACTTC; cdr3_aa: CASSYSTGFQETQYF